This is a list of T cell receptor beta chains from one sample in a study of T-cell reconstitution after alpha-beta-depleted transplantation in children. MiXCR was run by TCRdb on the PCR reads, yielding one entry per CDR3 protein. The table lists under 350,000 distinct CDR3 sequences, 9.9% of them singletons. The sequencing used PBMCs from the stem cell graft donor, collected from the stem cell graft. These receptors were collected from a human donor who donated a stem cell graft to a child with SCID. Each CDR3 is given with its conserved first and last residue. The order of the fields is clone size, J gene, D gene, V gene, CDR3 DNA, CDR3 protein. The D gene is left open where the match is weak. Size is omitted from some rows. Given values are once, few, many or a class for expanded clones.

clone size: -
J gene: TRBJ2-3
D gene: TRBD2
V gene: TRBV20-1
CDR3 DNA: TGCAGTGCTAGGGGGACTAGCGGGGCCACTAGCACAGATACGCAGTATTTT
CDR3 protein: CSARGTSGATSTDTQYF

clone size: many
J gene: TRBJ2-3
D gene: -
V gene: TRBV5-1
CDR3 DNA: TGCGCCAGCAGCTTGGAGGGAGGCAGAAGCACAGATACGCAGTATTTT
CDR3 protein: CASSLEGGRSTDTQYF

clone size: -
J gene: TRBJ2-2
D gene: -
V gene: TRBV5-6
CDR3 DNA: TGTGCCAGCAGCTTTTGGGGGCCGGGCGCCGGGGAGCTGTTTTTT
CDR3 protein: CASSFWGPGAGELFF

clone size: many
J gene: TRBJ2-7
D gene: -
V gene: TRBV2
CDR3 DNA: TGTGCCAGCAGTGAAGACTACGAGCAGTACTTC
CDR3 protein: CASSEDYEQYF

clone size: -
J gene: TRBJ1-1
D gene: -
V gene: TRBV12-3/TRBV12-4
CDR3 DNA: TGTGCCAGCAGTTTCGGCCAGGGGGCTTTCTTT
CDR3 protein: CASSFGQGAFF

clone size: few
J gene: TRBJ2-7
D gene: TRBD1
V gene: TRBV9
CDR3 DNA: TGTGCCAGCAGCGCCCAGACAGGGCGCGAGCAGTACTTC
CDR3 protein: CASSAQTGREQYF

clone size: few
J gene: TRBJ1-1
D gene: TRBD1
V gene: TRBV3-1
CDR3 DNA: TGTGCCAGCAGCCAGGGACAGGGGGTGGCCAACACTGAAGCTTTCTTT
CDR3 protein: CASSQGQGVANTEAFF

clone size: -
J gene: TRBJ2-7
D gene: -
V gene: TRBV20-1
CDR3 DNA: TGCAGTGCGCCCGTCTCTACTGACTACGAGCAGTACTTC
CDR3 protein: CSAPVSTDYEQYF

clone size: few
J gene: TRBJ1-2
D gene: TRBD1
V gene: TRBV7-8
CDR3 DNA: TGTGCCAGCAGCTTACGGACAGGGATGGGGGGAAACTATGGCTACACCTTC
CDR3 protein: CASSLRTGMGGNYGYTF

clone size: many
J gene: TRBJ2-7
D gene: -
V gene: TRBV5-1
CDR3 DNA: TGCGCCAGCAGCTTGGGTCGGGGTCGGGACGAGCAGTACTTC
CDR3 protein: CASSLGRGRDEQYF

clone size: few
J gene: TRBJ2-6
D gene: -
V gene: TRBV7-6
CDR3 DNA: TGTGCCAGCAGCCAAATGCAGATGCCCAACGTCCTGACTTTC
CDR3 protein: CASSQMQMPNVLTF

clone size: few
J gene: TRBJ2-2
D gene: TRBD2
V gene: TRBV4-1
CDR3 DNA: TGCGCCAGCAGCCCTCGGGAGGGCGCCGGGGAGCTGTTTTTT
CDR3 protein: CASSPREGAGELFF

clone size: -
J gene: TRBJ2-1
D gene: TRBD2
V gene: TRBV7-2
CDR3 DNA: TGTGCCAGCAGCGTAACCCCGGGACTAGCGGGGGGTGGTGAGCAGTTCTTC
CDR3 protein: CASSVTPGLAGGGEQFF

clone size: few
J gene: TRBJ2-1
D gene: TRBD2
V gene: TRBV7-2
CDR3 DNA: TGTGCCAGCAGCCGTAGCGGGGGGGCGATCAATGAGCAGTTCTTC
CDR3 protein: CASSRSGGAINEQFF

clone size: few
J gene: TRBJ2-3
D gene: -
V gene: TRBV7-6
CDR3 DNA: TGTGCCAGCAGCTTAGTAAGCTACACAGATACGCAGTATTTT
CDR3 protein: CASSLVSYTDTQYF

clone size: many
J gene: TRBJ1-2
D gene: -
V gene: TRBV3-1
CDR3 DNA: TGTGCCAGCAGCCAAGACGGCCGGGCCCTATATGGCTACACCTTC
CDR3 protein: CASSQDGRALYGYTF

clone size: many
J gene: TRBJ2-7
D gene: TRBD1
V gene: TRBV7-8
CDR3 DNA: TGTGCCAGCAGCTTACGACAGGGGATCTACGAGCAGTACTTC
CDR3 protein: CASSLRQGIYEQYF

clone size: -
J gene: TRBJ2-5
D gene: -
V gene: TRBV5-6
CDR3 DNA: TGTGCCAGCAGCTACAGCAACGGGGGGCCACGAGAGACCCAGTACTTC
CDR3 protein: CASSYSNGGPRETQYF

clone size: -
J gene: TRBJ2-7
D gene: -
V gene: TRBV3-1
CDR3 DNA: TGTGCCAGCAGCCAGGGAAACGGACGCCGCTACGAGCAGTACTTC
CDR3 protein: CASSQGNGRRYEQYF

clone size: -
J gene: TRBJ2-7
D gene: -
V gene: TRBV2
CDR3 DNA: TGTGCCAGCAGTGACCTGTGGGGCTCCTACGAGCAGTACTTC
CDR3 protein: CASSDLWGSYEQYF

clone size: -
J gene: TRBJ1-5
D gene: -
V gene: TRBV7-8
CDR3 DNA: TGTGCCAGCAGCTTAGGGGCAGGGGAGGGCAATCAGCCCCAGCATTTT
CDR3 protein: CASSLGAGEGNQPQHF

clone size: many
J gene: TRBJ2-1
D gene: TRBD2
V gene: TRBV6-4
CDR3 DNA: TGTGCCAGCAGTGCCTCCGGGACTAGCGGGGGTGATGAGCAGTTCTTC
CDR3 protein: CASSASGTSGGDEQFF

clone size: many
J gene: TRBJ1-2
D gene: -
V gene: TRBV12-3/TRBV12-4
CDR3 DNA: TGTGCCAGCAGTAGACAGGAGTACTATGGCTACACCTTC
CDR3 protein: CASSRQEYYGYTF

clone size: few
J gene: TRBJ2-3
D gene: TRBD2
V gene: TRBV10-3
CDR3 DNA: TGTGCCATCAGTGCGGGCGGGGGAACAGATACGCAGTATTTT
CDR3 protein: CAISAGGGTDTQYF

clone size: -
J gene: TRBJ2-2
D gene: TRBD1
V gene: TRBV25-1
CDR3 DNA: TGTGCCAGCAGTGAATATCGCGGGACAGGGTGGTTGGACACCGGGGAGCTGTTTTTT
CDR3 protein: CASSEYRGTGWLDTGELFF

clone size: many
J gene: TRBJ2-3
D gene: -
V gene: TRBV6-1
CDR3 DNA: TGTGCCAGCAGTGAATCAACACCCAGGGGCACAGATACGCAGTATTTT
CDR3 protein: CASSESTPRGTDTQYF

clone size: -
J gene: TRBJ2-1
D gene: -
V gene: TRBV25-1
CDR3 DNA: TGTGCCAGCAGTGTGGGGACCCTACGGGATGAGCAGTTCTTC
CDR3 protein: CASSVGTLRDEQFF

clone size: many
J gene: TRBJ1-1
D gene: -
V gene: TRBV12-3/TRBV12-4
CDR3 DNA: TGTGCCAGCAGGTCGGATTACACGGCTTTCTTT
CDR3 protein: CASRSDYTAFF

clone size: -
J gene: TRBJ1-5
D gene: -
V gene: TRBV10-3
CDR3 DNA: TGTGCCATCAGTGGTGGAGCCCCAAGCAATCAGCCCCAGCATTTT
CDR3 protein: CAISGGAPSNQPQHF

clone size: few
J gene: TRBJ2-7
D gene: TRBD1
V gene: TRBV18
CDR3 DNA: TGTGCCAGCTCCCAAGCCGGGACAGGGGGCTACGAGCAGTACTTC
CDR3 protein: CASSQAGTGGYEQYF

clone size: many
J gene: TRBJ2-3
D gene: -
V gene: TRBV11-3
CDR3 DNA: TGTGCCAGCAGCTTATCAACGGGTTTTGTGGATACGCAGTATTTT
CDR3 protein: CASSLSTGFVDTQYF

clone size: -
J gene: TRBJ1-1
D gene: -
V gene: TRBV7-9
CDR3 DNA: TGTGCCAGCAGCTCAGACTCCACTGAAGCTTTCTTT
CDR3 protein: CASSSDSTEAFF

clone size: many
J gene: TRBJ1-5
D gene: -
V gene: TRBV7-9
CDR3 DNA: TGTGCCAGCAGCTCGACCGTAGGGGCTCAGCCCCAGCATTTT
CDR3 protein: CASSSTVGAQPQHF

clone size: few
J gene: TRBJ1-5
D gene: TRBD1
V gene: TRBV5-1
CDR3 DNA: TGCGCCAGCAGCTTGGCCGGGACAGAGAATCAGCCCCAGCATTTT
CDR3 protein: CASSLAGTENQPQHF

clone size: -
J gene: TRBJ2-5
D gene: TRBD2
V gene: TRBV4-1
CDR3 DNA: TGCGCCAGCAGCCAAGGTAGCGGGAGGAGAGAGACCCAGTACTTC
CDR3 protein: CASSQGSGRRETQYF

clone size: few
J gene: TRBJ2-5
D gene: TRBD2
V gene: TRBV7-3
CDR3 DNA: TGTGCCAGCAGCTCCGGGGGGGGCGGTAGGGAGACCCAGTACTTC
CDR3 protein: CASSSGGGGRETQYF

clone size: many
J gene: TRBJ1-1
D gene: -
V gene: TRBV28
CDR3 DNA: TGTGCCAGCAGTTCCCCCGGGGGGGGGAACACTGAAGCTTTCTTT
CDR3 protein: CASSSPGGGNTEAFF

clone size: few
J gene: TRBJ2-3
D gene: -
V gene: TRBV5-1
CDR3 DNA: TGCGCCAGCAGCTCGAGAAAAGCGGGCACAGATACGCAGTATTTT
CDR3 protein: CASSSRKAGTDTQYF

clone size: -
J gene: TRBJ1-1
D gene: TRBD1
V gene: TRBV20-1
CDR3 DNA: TGCAGTGCTAGATATCATGAGACAGGGTGGGGGTACACTGAAGCTTTCTTT
CDR3 protein: CSARYHETGWGYTEAFF

clone size: few
J gene: TRBJ2-7
D gene: -
V gene: TRBV12-3/TRBV12-4
CDR3 DNA: TGTGCCAGCAGTTTAGCCTACGTGTACGAGCAGTACTTC
CDR3 protein: CASSLAYVYEQYF

clone size: -
J gene: TRBJ2-7
D gene: TRBD2
V gene: TRBV7-9
CDR3 DNA: TGTGCCAGCAGCTTTTCCAGCGGGGGGTTCGAGCAGTACTTC
CDR3 protein: CASSFSSGGFEQYF

clone size: few
J gene: TRBJ1-2
D gene: -
V gene: TRBV9
CDR3 DNA: TGTGCCAGCAGCGGGATGGGATATGGCTACACCTTC
CDR3 protein: CASSGMGYGYTF

clone size: few
J gene: TRBJ2-2
D gene: TRBD1
V gene: TRBV12-3/TRBV12-4
CDR3 DNA: TGTGCCAGCAGGGCCCCTGGGACAGGGCACGGGGAGCTGTTTTTT
CDR3 protein: CASRAPGTGHGELFF

clone size: -
J gene: TRBJ2-3
D gene: -
V gene: TRBV6-5
CDR3 DNA: TGTGCCAGCAGCTACCTGGGGGCGGCAGATACGCAGTATTTT
CDR3 protein: CASSYLGAADTQYF

clone size: many
J gene: TRBJ2-2
D gene: -
V gene: TRBV20-1
CDR3 DNA: TGCAGTGCTAGACCGATAGGCTACACCGGGGAGCTGTTTTTT
CDR3 protein: CSARPIGYTGELFF

clone size: -
J gene: TRBJ2-3
D gene: TRBD2
V gene: TRBV5-1
CDR3 DNA: TGCGCCAGCAGCAGAACTAGCGGGGGGGCTGCAGATACGCAGTATTTT
CDR3 protein: CASSRTSGGAADTQYF

clone size: few
J gene: TRBJ2-3
D gene: TRBD2
V gene: TRBV6-2/TRBV6-3
CDR3 DNA: TGTGCCAGCAGTTCCGGGACTAGTATTACAGATACGCAGTATTTT
CDR3 protein: CASSSGTSITDTQYF

clone size: -
J gene: TRBJ1-2
D gene: -
V gene: TRBV6-1
CDR3 DNA: TGTGCCAGCAGTGACCCGGGACGGACTAACTATGGCTACACCTTC
CDR3 protein: CASSDPGRTNYGYTF

clone size: once
J gene: TRBJ2-3
D gene: TRBD1
V gene: TRBV20-1
CDR3 DNA: TGCAGTGCTAGACCCGGGACAGTCATCCATCCAGATACGCAGTATTTT
CDR3 protein: CSARPGTVIHPDTQYF

clone size: few
J gene: TRBJ1-4
D gene: -
V gene: TRBV20-1
CDR3 DNA: TGCAGTGCCGCCCCTCCAGGCACAACTAATGAAAAACTGTTTTTT
CDR3 protein: CSAAPPGTTNEKLFF